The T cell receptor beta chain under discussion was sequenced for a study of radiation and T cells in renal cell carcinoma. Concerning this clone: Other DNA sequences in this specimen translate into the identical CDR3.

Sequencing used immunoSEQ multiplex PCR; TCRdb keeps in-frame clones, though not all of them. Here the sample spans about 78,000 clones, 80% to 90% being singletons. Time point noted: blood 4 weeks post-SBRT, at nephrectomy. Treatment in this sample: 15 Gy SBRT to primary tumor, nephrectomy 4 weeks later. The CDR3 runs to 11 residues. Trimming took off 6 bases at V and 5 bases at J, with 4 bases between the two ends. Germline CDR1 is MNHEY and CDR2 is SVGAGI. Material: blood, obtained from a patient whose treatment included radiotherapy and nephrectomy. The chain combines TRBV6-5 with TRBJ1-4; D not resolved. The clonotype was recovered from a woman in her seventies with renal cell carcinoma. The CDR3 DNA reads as TGTGCCAGCAGGTTAAATGAAAAACTGTTTTTT. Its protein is CASRLNEKLFF.